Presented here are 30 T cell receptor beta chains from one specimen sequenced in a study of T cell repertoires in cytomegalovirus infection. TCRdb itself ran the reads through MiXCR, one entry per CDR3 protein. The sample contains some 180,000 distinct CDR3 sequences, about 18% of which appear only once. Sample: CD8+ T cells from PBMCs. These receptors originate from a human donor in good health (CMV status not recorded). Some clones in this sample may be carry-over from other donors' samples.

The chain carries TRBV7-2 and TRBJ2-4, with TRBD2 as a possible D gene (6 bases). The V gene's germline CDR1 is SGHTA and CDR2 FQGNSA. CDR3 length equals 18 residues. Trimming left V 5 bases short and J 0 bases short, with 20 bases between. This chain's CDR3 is CASSPRGGDAQAKNIQYF. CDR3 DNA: TGTGCCAGCAGCCCCCGTGGCGGGGACGCCCAAGCCAAAAACATTCAGTACTTC.

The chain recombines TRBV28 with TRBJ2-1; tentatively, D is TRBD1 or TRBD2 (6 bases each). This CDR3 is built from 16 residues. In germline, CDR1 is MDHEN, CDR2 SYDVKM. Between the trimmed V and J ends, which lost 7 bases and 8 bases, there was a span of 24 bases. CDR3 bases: TGTGCCAGCATTTCTCGTGGGGGGCCCCTCGGGCATGAGCAGTTCTTC. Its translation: CASISRGGPLGHEQFF.

CDR3 protein: CASSHQQRTNEKLFF. CDR3 nucleotide sequence: TGTGCCAGCAGCCATCAGCAGAGAACTAATGAAAAACTGTTTTTT. The V and J genes are TRBV14 and TRBJ1-4, with unresolved D. Germline lookup yields CDR1 SGHDN and CDR2 FVKESK. This CDR3 has 15 amino acids. Trimming left V 3 bases short and J 1 base short, with 9 bases between.

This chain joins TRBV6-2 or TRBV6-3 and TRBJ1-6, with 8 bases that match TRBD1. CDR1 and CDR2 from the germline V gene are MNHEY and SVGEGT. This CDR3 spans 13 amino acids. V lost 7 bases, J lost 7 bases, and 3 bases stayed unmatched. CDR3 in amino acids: CASKGTGNSPLHF. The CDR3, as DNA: TGTGCCAGCAAGGGGACAGGCAATTCACCCCTCCACTTT.

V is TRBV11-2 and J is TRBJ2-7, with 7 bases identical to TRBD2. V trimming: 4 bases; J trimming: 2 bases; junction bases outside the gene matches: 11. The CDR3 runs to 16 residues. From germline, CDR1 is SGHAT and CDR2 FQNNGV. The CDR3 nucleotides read TGTGCCAGCAGCTCCCGGGGGGACTTGGACCCCTACGAGCAGTACTTC. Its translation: CASSSRGDLDPYEQYF.

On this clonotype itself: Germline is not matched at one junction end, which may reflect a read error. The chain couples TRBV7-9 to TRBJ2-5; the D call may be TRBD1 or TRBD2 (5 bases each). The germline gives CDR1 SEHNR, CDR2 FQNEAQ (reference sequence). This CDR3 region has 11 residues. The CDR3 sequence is CASSPGDRLDF. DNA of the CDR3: TGTGCCAGCAGCCCCGGGGACCGCCTCGACTTC. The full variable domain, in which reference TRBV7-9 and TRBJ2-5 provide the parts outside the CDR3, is DTGVSQNPRHKITKRGQNVTFRCDPISEHNRLYWYRQTLGQGPEFLTYFQNEAQLEKSRLLSDRFSAERPKGSFSTLEIQRTEQGDSAMYLCASSPGDRLDFGPGTRLLVL.

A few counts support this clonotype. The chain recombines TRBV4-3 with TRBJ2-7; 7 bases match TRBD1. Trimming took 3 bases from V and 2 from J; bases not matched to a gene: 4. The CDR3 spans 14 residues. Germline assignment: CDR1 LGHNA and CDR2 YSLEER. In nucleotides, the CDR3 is TGCGCCAGCAGCCACTACAGGGGTACCTACGAGCAGTACTTC. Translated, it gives CASSHYRGTYEQYF.

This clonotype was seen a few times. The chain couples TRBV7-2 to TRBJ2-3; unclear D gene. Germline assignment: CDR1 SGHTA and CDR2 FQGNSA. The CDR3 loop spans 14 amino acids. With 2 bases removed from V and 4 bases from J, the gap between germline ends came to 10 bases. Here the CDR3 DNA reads TGTGCCAGCAGCTTAAGACCGCACCCAGATACGCAGTATTTT. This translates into CASSLRPHPDTQYF.

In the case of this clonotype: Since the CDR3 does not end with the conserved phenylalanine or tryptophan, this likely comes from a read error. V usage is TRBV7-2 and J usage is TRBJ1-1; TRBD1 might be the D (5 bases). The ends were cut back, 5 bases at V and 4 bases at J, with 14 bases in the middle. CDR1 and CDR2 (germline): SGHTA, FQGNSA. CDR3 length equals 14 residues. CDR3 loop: CASSTTGLATEAFL. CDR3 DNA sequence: TGTGCCAGCAGCACAACAGGTCTGGCCACTGAAGCTTTCTTA.

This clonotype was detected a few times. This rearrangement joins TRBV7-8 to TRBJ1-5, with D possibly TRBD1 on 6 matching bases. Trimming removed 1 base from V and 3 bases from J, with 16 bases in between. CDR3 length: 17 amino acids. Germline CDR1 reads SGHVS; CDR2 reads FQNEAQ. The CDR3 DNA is TGTGCCAGCAGCTTAGTGCCGGCAGGGGCCTTCAATCAGCCCCAGCATTTT. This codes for CASSLVPAGAFNQPQHF. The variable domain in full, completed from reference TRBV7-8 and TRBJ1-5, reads GAGVSQSPRYKVAKRGQDVALRCDPISGHVSLFWYQQALGQGPEFLTYFQNEAQLDKSGLPSDRFFAERPEGSVSTLKIQRTQQEDSAVYLCASSLVPAGAFNQPQHFGDGTRLSIL.

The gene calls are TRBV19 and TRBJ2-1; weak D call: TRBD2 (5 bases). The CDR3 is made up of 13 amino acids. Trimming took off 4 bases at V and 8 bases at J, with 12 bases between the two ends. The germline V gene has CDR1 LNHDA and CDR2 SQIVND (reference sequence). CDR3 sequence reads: CASSTRDWDEQFF. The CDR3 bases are TGTGCCAGTAGTACCCGGGATTGGGATGAGCAGTTCTTC.

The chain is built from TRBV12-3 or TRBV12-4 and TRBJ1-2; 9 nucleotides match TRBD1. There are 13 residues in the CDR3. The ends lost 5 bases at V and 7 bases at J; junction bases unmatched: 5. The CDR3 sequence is CASSPQGAGGYTF. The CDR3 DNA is TGTGCCAGCAGTCCACAGGGGGCGGGTGGCTACACCTTC.

The CDR3, as DNA: TGTGCCAGCAGCTCTAGCGGGGGGGCCGGAGAGACCCAGTACTTC. This translates into CASSSSGGAGETQYF. The gene calls are TRBV7-3 and TRBJ2-5; 12 positions match TRBD2. This CDR3 comprises 15 residues. Per germline, CDR1 SGHTA and CDR2 FQGTGA. V gave up 4 bases and J gave up 4 bases; unmatched junction bases: 4.

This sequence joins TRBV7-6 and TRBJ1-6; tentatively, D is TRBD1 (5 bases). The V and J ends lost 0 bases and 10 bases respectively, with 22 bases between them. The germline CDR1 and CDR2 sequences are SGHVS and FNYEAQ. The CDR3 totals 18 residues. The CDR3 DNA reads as TGTGCCAGCAGCTTAGCGGGGGGACGTAGTGCGTCCAGGTCACCCCTCCACTTT. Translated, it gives CASSLAGGRSASRSPLHF.

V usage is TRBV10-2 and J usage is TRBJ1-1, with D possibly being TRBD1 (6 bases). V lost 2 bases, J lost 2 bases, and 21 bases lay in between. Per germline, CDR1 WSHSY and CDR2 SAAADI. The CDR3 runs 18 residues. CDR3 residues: CASSELWDTRSTNTEAFF. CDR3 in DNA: TGCGCCAGCAGTGAGCTTTGGGACACGCGATCGACCAACACTGAAGCTTTCTTT.

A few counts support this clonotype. In DNA form, the CDR3 reads TGTGCCAGCAGCTTAGAGGAGATCTACAATGAGCAGTTCTTC. Translating gives CASSLEEIYNEQFF. The gene calls are TRBV7-6 and TRBJ2-1; D is uncertain. V lost 1 base to trimming and J lost 3 bases, with 7 bases between them. CDR1 is SGHVS and CDR2 is FNYEAQ in the germline V gene. The CDR3 is made up of 14 amino acids. The full variable domain, completed using reference TRBV7-6 and TRBJ2-1, is GAGVSQSPRYKVTKRGQDVALRCDPISGHVSLYWYRQALGQGPEFLTYFNYEAQQDKSGLPNDRFSAERPEGSISTLTIQRTEQRDSAMYRCASSLEEIYNEQFFGPGTRLTVL.

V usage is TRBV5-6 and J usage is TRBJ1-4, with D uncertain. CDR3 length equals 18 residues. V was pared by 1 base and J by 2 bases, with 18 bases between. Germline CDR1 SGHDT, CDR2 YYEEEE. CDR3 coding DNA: TGTGCCAGCAGCTTGTACCTCAGCCCGCTGAGGACTAATGAAAAACTGTTTTTT. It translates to CASSLYLSPLRTNEKLFF.

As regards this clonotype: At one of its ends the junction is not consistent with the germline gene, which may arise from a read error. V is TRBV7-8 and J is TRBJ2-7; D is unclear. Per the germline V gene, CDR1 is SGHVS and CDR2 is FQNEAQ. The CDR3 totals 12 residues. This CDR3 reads CASGLLSYEQYF. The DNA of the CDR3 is TGTGCCAGCGGCTTATTATCCTACGAGCAGTACTTC.

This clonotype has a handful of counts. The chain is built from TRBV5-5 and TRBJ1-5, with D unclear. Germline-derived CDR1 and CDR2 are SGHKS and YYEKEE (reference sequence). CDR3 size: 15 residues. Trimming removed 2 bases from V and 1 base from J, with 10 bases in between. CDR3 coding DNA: TGTGCCAGCAGCTTTGGTGGGGTGAGCAATCAGCCCCAGCATTTT. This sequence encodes CASSFGGVSNQPQHF.

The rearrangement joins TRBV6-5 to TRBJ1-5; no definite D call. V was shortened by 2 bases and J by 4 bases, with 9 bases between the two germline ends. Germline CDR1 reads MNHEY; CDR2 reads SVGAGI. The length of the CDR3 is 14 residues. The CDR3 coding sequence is TGTGCCAGCAGTTACCTCCGGGGAAATCAGCCCCAGCATTTT. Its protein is CASSYLRGNQPQHF.

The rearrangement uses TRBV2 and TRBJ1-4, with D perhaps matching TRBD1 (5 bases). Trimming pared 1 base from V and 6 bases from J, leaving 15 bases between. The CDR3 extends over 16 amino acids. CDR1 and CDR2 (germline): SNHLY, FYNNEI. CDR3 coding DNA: TGTGCCAGCAGTGAAGTGGGGGGACCCCTCGATGAAAAACTGTTTTTT. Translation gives CASSEVGGPLDEKLFF. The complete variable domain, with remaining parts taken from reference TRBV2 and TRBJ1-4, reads EPEVTQTPSHQVTQMGQEVILRCVPISNHLYFYWYRQILGQKVEFLVSFYNNEISEKSEIFDDQFSVERPDGSNFTLKIRSTKLEDSAMYFCASSEVGGPLDEKLFFGSGTQLSVL.

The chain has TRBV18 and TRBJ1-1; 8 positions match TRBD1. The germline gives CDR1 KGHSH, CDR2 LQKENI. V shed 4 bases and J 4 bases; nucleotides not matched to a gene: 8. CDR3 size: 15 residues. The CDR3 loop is CASSRDRGASTEAFF. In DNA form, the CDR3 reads TGTGCCAGCTCACGCGACAGGGGTGCTTCCACTGAAGCTTTCTTT.

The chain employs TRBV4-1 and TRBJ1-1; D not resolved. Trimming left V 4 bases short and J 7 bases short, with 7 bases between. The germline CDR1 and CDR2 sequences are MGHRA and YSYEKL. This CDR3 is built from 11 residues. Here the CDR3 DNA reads TGCGCCAGCAGCCCGGGGTTTGAAGCTTTCTTT. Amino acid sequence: CASSPGFEAFF.

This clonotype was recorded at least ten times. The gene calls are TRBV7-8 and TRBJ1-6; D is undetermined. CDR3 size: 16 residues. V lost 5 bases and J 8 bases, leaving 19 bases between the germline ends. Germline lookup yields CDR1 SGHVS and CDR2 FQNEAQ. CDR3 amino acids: CASSPFLTAKDSPLHF. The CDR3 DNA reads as TGTGCCAGCAGCCCTTTTTTGACGGCTAAGGATTCACCCCTCCACTTT.

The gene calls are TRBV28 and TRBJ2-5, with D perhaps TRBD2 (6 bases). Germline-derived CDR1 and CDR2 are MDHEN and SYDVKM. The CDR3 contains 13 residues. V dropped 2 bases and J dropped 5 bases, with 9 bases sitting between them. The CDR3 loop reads CASSLGRDETQYF. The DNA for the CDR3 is TGTGCCAGCAGTTTAGGGCGGGACGAGACCCAGTACTTC.

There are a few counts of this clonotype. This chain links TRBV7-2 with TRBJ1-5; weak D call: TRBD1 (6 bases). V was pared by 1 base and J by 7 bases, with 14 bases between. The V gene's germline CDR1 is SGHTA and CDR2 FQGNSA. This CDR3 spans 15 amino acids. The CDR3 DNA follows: TGTGCCAGCAGCTTAGACTGGGGGGGCGGACAGCCCCAGCATTTT. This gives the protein CASSLDWGGGQPQHF.

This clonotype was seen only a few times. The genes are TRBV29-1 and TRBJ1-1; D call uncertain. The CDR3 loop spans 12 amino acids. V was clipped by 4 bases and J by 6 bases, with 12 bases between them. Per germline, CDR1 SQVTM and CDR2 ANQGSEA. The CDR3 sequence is CSVVLGMAEAFF. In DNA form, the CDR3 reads TGCAGCGTTGTATTGGGGATGGCTGAAGCTTTCTTT.

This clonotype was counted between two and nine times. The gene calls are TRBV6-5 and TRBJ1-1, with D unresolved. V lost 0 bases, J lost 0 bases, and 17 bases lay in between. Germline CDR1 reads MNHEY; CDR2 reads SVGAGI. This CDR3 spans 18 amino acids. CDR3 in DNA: TGTGCCAGCAGTTACTCGACTGTCCGACCTGCGGTGAACACTGAAGCTTTCTTT. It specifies CASSYSTVRPAVNTEAFF.

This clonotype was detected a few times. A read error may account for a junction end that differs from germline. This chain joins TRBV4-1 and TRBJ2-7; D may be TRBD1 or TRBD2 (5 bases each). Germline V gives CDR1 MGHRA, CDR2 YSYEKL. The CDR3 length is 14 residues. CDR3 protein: CASSQVGAQEVQYF. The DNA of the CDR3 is TGTGCCAGCAGCCAAGTTGGGGCCCAGGAGGTGCAGTACTTC.

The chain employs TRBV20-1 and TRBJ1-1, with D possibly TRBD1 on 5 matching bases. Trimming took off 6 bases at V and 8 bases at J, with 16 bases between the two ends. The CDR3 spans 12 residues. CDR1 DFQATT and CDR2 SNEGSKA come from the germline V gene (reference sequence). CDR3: CSARSGGVEAFF. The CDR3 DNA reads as TGCAGTGCGAGATCCGGGGGGGTGGAAGCTTTCTTT.